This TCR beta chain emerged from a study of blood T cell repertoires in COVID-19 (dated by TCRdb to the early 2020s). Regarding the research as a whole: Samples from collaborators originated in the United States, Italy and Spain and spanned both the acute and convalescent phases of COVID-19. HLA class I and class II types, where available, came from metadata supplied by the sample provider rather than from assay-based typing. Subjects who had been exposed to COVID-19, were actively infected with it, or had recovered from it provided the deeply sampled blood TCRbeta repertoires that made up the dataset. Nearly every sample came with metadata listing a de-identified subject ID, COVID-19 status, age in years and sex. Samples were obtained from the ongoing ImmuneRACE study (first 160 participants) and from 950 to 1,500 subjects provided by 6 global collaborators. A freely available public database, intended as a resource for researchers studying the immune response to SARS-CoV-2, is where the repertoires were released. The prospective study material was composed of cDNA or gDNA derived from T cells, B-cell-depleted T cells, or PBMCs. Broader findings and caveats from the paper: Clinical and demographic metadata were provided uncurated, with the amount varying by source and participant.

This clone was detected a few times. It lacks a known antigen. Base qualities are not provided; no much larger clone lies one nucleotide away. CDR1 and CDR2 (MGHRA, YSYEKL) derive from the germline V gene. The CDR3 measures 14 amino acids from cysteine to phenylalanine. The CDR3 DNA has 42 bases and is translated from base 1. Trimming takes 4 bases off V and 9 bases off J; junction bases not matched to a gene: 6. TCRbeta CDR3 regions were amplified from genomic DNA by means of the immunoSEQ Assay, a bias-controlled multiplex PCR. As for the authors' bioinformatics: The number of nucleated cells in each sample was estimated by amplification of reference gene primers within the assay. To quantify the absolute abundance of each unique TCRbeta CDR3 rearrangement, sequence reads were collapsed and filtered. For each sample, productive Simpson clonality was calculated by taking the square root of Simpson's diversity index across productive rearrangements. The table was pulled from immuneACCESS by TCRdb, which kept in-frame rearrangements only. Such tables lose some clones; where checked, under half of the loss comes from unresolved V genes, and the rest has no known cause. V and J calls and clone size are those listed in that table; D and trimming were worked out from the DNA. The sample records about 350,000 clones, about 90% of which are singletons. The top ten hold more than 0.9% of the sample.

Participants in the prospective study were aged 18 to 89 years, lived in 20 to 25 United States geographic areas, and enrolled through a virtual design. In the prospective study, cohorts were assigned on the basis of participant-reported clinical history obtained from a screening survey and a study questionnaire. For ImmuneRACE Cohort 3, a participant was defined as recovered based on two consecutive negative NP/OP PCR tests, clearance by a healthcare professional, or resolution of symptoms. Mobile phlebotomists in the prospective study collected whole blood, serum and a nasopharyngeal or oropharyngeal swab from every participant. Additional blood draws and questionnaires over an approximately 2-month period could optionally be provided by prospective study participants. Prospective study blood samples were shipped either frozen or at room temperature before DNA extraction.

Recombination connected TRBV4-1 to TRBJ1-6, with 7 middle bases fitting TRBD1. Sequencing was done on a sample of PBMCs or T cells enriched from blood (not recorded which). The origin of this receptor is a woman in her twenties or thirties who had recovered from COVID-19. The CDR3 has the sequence CASSRGEGASPLHF. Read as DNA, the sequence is TGCGCCAGCAGCCGGGGTGAGGGGGCTTCACCCCTCCACTTT.